A single sample is the source of the 32 T cell receptor beta chains below, sequenced in a study of blood T cells in healthy people across ages. The second PCR ran roughly 7 to 12 cycles with a sample-barcoded 5' primer and J-beta primers. Via MiXCR, TCRdb re-called the 5' RACE reads, giving one row per CDR3 protein. The table records 700,000 to 950,000 distinct CDR3 sequences, roughly 60% of them present only once. Sequencing input: blood. The source is a man aged 25 to 40 in good health.

This chain connects TRBV28 to TRBJ1-1; possible D gene TRBD1, 5 bases. Trimming left V 6 bases short and J 4 bases short, with 15 bases between. Germline CDR1 MDHEN, CDR2 SYDVKM. There are 14 residues in the CDR3. CDR3 nucleotide sequence: TGTGCCAGCAGCCACCCAGGGAGGGCCACTGAAGCTTTCTTT. It specifies CASSHPGRATEAFF.

This sequence joins TRBV7-9 and TRBJ2-1, with D possibly TRBD2 on 6 matching bases. V dropped 10 bases and J dropped 10 bases, with 14 bases sitting between them. The germline V gene has CDR1 SEHNR and CDR2 FQNEAQ (reference sequence). The CDR3 is 11 amino acids. DNA of the CDR3: TGTGCCATTCCCTCGGGGGAGGAGCAGTTCTTC. This gives the protein CAIPSGEEQFF.

V usage is TRBV3-1 and J usage is TRBJ2-7; no reliable D call. The ends were cut back, 1 base at V and 1 base at J, with 14 bases in the middle. The CDR3 extends over 16 amino acids. CDR1 and CDR2 from the germline V gene are LGHDT and YNNKEL (reference sequence). The CDR3 protein is CASSQAAGSLSYEQYF. The CDR3 DNA reads TGTGCCAGCAGCCAAGCTGCCGGGTCGCTATCCTACGAGCAGTACTTC.

This sequence joins TRBV5-1 and TRBJ2-4, with 7 bases lining up with TRBD2. The assigned J gene may be wrong: the sequence end matches TRBJ2-7 better. Germline lookup yields CDR1 SGHRS and CDR2 YFSETQ. This CDR3 contains 13 residues. The CDR3 DNA reads TGCGCCAGCAATGCCGGGACTAACTACGAGCAGTACTTC. Translation: CASNAGTNYEQYF.

This chain links TRBV11-3 with TRBJ2-4; D might be TRBD2 (5 bases). The CDR3 sequence is 14 residues long. The germline V gene encodes CDR1 SGHNT and CDR2 YENEEA. Trimming shortened V by 0 bases and J by 6 bases, and 9 bases separated the two germline ends. The CDR3 nucleotides read TGTGCCAGCAGCTTAGATGGGAGTACAAACATTCAGTACTTC. Translating gives CASSLDGSTNIQYF.

The J gene is TRBJ2-7, the V gene TRBV6-5; TRBD1 matches at 7 bases. Trimming at V came to 6 bases and at J to 6 bases, leaving 17 bases not matched to a gene. Germline CDR1 is MNHEY and CDR2 is SVGAGI. The CDR3 runs to 16 residues. CDR3 nucleotides: TGTGCCAGCAGAAAAATATTACTTGGCCCAGGGGGCGAGCAGTACTTC. It is translated as CASRKILLGPGGEQYF.

This clonotype was seen a handful of times. The chain is built from TRBV10-3 and TRBJ2-6; D tentatively fits TRBD1 or TRBD2 (5 bases each). This CDR3 spans 17 amino acids. Trimming cost V 3 bases and J 0 bases, with 12 bases left between them. The germline V gene encodes CDR1 ENHRY and CDR2 SYGVKD. The CDR3, as DNA: TGTGCCATCAGTGAAGGGGTTGGGAGCTCTGGGGCCAACGTCCTGACTTTC. Its protein is CAISEGVGSSGANVLTF.

The chain has TRBV28 and TRBJ1-5, with TRBD1 matching 8 bases. Germline loops: CDR1 MDHEN, CDR2 SYDVKM. V dropped 8 bases and J dropped 3; count of bases not matched to a gene: 6. The CDR3 spans 14 residues. The CDR3 region is CASAGQGLNQPQHF. The CDR3 bases are TGTGCCAGCGCCGGACAGGGACTCAATCAGCCCCAGCATTTT.

The V and J genes are TRBV12-3 or TRBV12-4 and TRBJ2-3, with 8 bases lining up with TRBD2. The trim removed 3 bases at V and 8 bases at J, leaving 4 bases unmatched. The CDR3 is 13 residues long. The CDR3 sequence is CASSFREGGTQYF. The CDR3 region has the DNA TGTGCCAGCAGTTTCCGGGAGGGGGGTACGCAGTATTTT.

This clonotype occurred a few times. The CDR3 sequence: CASSQRRDNNEQFF. The CDR3 DNA reads TGTGCCAGCAGCCAGAGGCGGGATAACAATGAGCAGTTCTTC. V and J are TRBV4-2 and TRBJ2-1, with a tentative D call TRBD2 (6 bases). The V and J ends lost 3 bases and 5 bases respectively, with 11 bases between them. The V gene's germline CDR1 is LGHNA and CDR2 YNFKEQ. The CDR3 has 14 residues.

The chain is built from TRBV12-3 or TRBV12-4 and TRBJ2-3; 9 bases map to TRBD1. Losses at the gene ends were 6 bases for V and 6 bases for J; bases not matched to a gene: 13. The length of the CDR3 is 16 residues. Written as DNA, the CDR3 is TGTGCCAGCAGGCAACAGGGGGCTATCAACCACGATACGCAGTATTTT. Encoded protein: CASRQQGAINHDTQYF.

The chain joins TRBV25-1 to TRBJ2-5, with D perhaps TRBD2 (6 bases). The J call may be wrong; the DNA end is better matched by TRBJ2-7. This CDR3 has 13 residues. The V gene's germline CDR1 is MGHDK and CDR2 SYGVNS. The CDR3 protein is CASGGNGFGEQYF. The CDR3 DNA follows: TGTGCCAGCGGGGGGAACGGGTTTGGCGAGCAGTACTTC.

V gene TRBV2 combines with J gene TRBJ1-2, with 8 bases fitting TRBD1. The CDR3 extends over 14 amino acids. The germline V gene encodes CDR1 SNHLY and CDR2 FYNNEI. V lost 4 bases, J lost 7 bases, and 8 bases stayed unmatched. CDR3 amino acids: CASSVEGRGLGYTF. CDR3 coding DNA: TGTGCCAGCAGTGTGGAGGGCAGGGGGCTTGGCTACACCTTC.

J is TRBJ2-5 and V is TRBV3-1; TRBD2 agrees at 14 bases. V was pared by 6 bases and J by 4 bases, with 10 bases of the junction left unmatched. This CDR3 spans 17 amino acids. Per germline, CDR1 LGHDT and CDR2 YNNKEL (reference sequence). For the CDR3, the DNA is TGTGCCAGCAGTCGCATGCCCGGGACTAGCGGGGGAGAGACCCAGTACTTC. Its translation is CASSRMPGTSGGETQYF.

The chain carries TRBV5-1 and TRBJ1-1; TRBD1 is a possible D gene (6 bases). The CDR3 covers 16 residues. The germline V gene has CDR1 SGHRS and CDR2 YFSETQ. V was clipped by 0 bases and J by 4 bases, with 16 bases between them. CDR3 coding DNA: TGCGCCAGCAGCTTGGGGACAGCGTCGGGAGGCACTGAAGCTTTCTTT. This encodes CASSLGTASGGTEAFF. Variable domain in full (rest from reference TRBV5-1 and TRBJ1-1): KAGVTQTPRYLIKTRGQQVTLSCSPISGHRSVSWYQQTPGQGLQFLFEYFSETQRNKGNFPGRFSGRQFSNSRSEMNVSTLELGDSALYLCASSLGTASGGTEAFFGQGTRLTVV.

The chain employs TRBV5-1 and TRBJ2-7, with D perhaps given as TRBD1 or TRBD2 (5 bases each). Germline values: CDR1 SGHRS, CDR2 YFSETQ. The length of the CDR3 is 14 residues. V was clipped by 4 bases and J by 1 base, with 12 bases between them. The CDR3 sequence is CASSVSGRSYEQYF. The DNA of the CDR3 is TGCGCCAGCAGCGTGTCGGGGCGATCCTACGAGCAGTACTTC.

This clonotype was counted a few times. The chain carries TRBV20-1 and TRBJ1-4; D is unclear. CDR3 length: 14 residues. Germline V lookup: CDR1 DFQATT, CDR2 SNEGSKA (reference sequence). V was shortened by 5 bases and J by 4 bases, with 14 bases between the two germline ends. The CDR3 loop reads CSARRTPDNEKLFF. The CDR3 bases are TGCAGTGCTCGACGGACTCCGGATAATGAAAAACTGTTTTTT.

The chain is built from TRBV12-3 or TRBV12-4 and TRBJ2-5; TRBD1 is a possible D gene (6 bases). V lost 2 bases, J lost 5 bases, and 18 bases lay in between. The CDR3 runs to 16 residues. The DNA for the CDR3 is TGTGCCAGCAGTTTAAGCAGGGGAAGGTTGGCGGAGACCCAGTACTTC. As protein: CASSLSRGRLAETQYF.

This chain links TRBV7-9 with TRBJ2-2; 13 bases match TRBD2. The CDR3 covers 17 residues. The J segment lost 2 bases and the V segment lost 7 bases, leaving 7 bases of the junction unmatched. Per the germline V gene, CDR1 is SEHNR and CDR2 is FQNEAQ (reference sequence). CDR3 in DNA: TGTGCCAGCACGGGACTAGCGGGGCGAACAAACACCGGGGAGCTGTTTTTT. Residues: CASTGLAGRTNTGELFF. Complete variable domain (other parts from reference TRBV7-9 and TRBJ2-2): DTGVSQNPRHKITKRGQNVTFRCDPISEHNRLYWYRQTLGQGPEFLTYFQNEAQLEKSRLLSDRFSAERPKGSFSTLEIQRTEQGDSAMYLCASTGLAGRTNTGELFFGEGSRLTVL.

The gene calls are TRBV7-9 and TRBJ2-3, with TRBD2 matching over 12 bases. Germline V gives CDR1 SEHNR, CDR2 FQNEAQ (reference sequence). V lost 4 bases and J lost 0; bases outside the gene matches: 5. CDR3 length: 17 amino acids. The CDR3 sequence: CASSSGLAGTSTDTQYF. In DNA form, the CDR3 reads TGTGCCAGCAGCTCGGGACTAGCGGGTACTAGCACAGATACGCAGTATTTT.

V usage is TRBV6-5 and J usage is TRBJ2-4, with 13 bases aligning to TRBD2. The closer fit of TRBJ2-5 to the DNA end suggests the J call may be wrong. The germline gives CDR1 MNHEY, CDR2 SVGAGI. The CDR3 is 14 amino acids. The CDR3 spells CASGLAGVRETQYF. DNA of the CDR3: TGTGCCAGTGGACTAGCGGGAGTAAGGGAGACCCAGTACTTC.

This clonotype has a handful of counts. CDR3 DNA: TGTGCCAGCAGGCAGGGGGTCGATGAAAAACTGTTTTTT. Its translation is CASRQGVDEKLFF. The chain combines TRBV28 with TRBJ1-4; 7 bases are a match to TRBD1. The trim removed 6 bases at V and 6 bases at J, leaving 4 bases unmatched. The CDR3 sequence is 13 residues long. The germline V gene encodes CDR1 MDHEN and CDR2 SYDVKM.

The chain employs TRBV20-1 and TRBJ2-3, with 10 positions matching TRBD2. The CDR3 is made up of 18 amino acids. Germline V gene data show CDR1 as DFQATT and CDR2 as SNEGSKA (reference sequence). With 3 bases clipped from V and 0 bases from J, the junction kept 12 bases outside the gene matches. This chain's CDR3 is CSASSSGSTAASTDTQYF. In DNA form, the CDR3 reads TGCAGTGCTAGCTCTAGCGGGAGTACAGCTGCTAGCACAGATACGCAGTATTTT.

The sample holds a few counts of this clonotype. The CDR3 loop is CSARAARSHTYNEQFF. The CDR3 DNA follows: TGCAGTGCTAGAGCGGCGCGTTCCCATACCTACAATGAGCAGTTCTTC. The rearrangement uses TRBV20-1 and TRBJ2-1; D remains ambiguous. The CDR3 consists of 16 residues. The germline V gene encodes CDR1 DFQATT and CDR2 SNEGSKA (reference sequence). The germline V and J ends were trimmed by 1 base and 2 bases, with 15 bases remaining between them.

As to this clonotype: At one end the junction does not follow the germline gene, possibly because of a read error. The chain employs TRBV4-2 and TRBJ2-5; 7 nucleotides agree with TRBD1. The germline gives CDR1 LGHNA, CDR2 YNFKEQ. CDR3 length: 16 residues. The CDR3 bases are TGTGCCGGCAGCCAAGTAGGGGGCGCCACAGAAGAGACCCAGTACTTC. It yields the protein CAGSQVGGATEETQYF.

This CDR3 reads CASRFGSSSYNEQFF. The CDR3 DNA follows: TGTGCCAGCAGATTTGGGTCCAGCTCCTACAATGAGCAGTTCTTC. V usage is TRBV6-6 and J usage is TRBJ2-1; D not resolved. The germline gives CDR1 MNHNY, CDR2 SVGAGI (reference sequence). The CDR3 consists of 15 residues. With 6 bases removed from V and 0 bases from J, the gap between germline ends came to 12 bases.

About this clonotype itself: An end of the junction does not agree with germline; a read error may underlie this. V gene TRBV20-1 combines with J gene TRBJ2-7; D perhaps matches TRBD2 (5 bases). Germline CDR1 is DFQATT and CDR2 is SNEGSKA (reference sequence). The CDR3 loop spans 14 amino acids. The CDR3 sequence is CSASLVQDSHEQYF. CDR3 sequence (DNA): TGCAGTGCTAGTCTTGTTCAGGACTCCCACGAGCAGTACTTC.

There are many counts of this clonotype. This rearrangement joins TRBV28 to TRBJ2-1; TRBD2 agrees at 7 bases. This CDR3 has 14 amino acids. The germline gives CDR1 MDHEN, CDR2 SYDVKM. The ends lost 6 bases at V and 5 bases at J; junction bases unmatched: 7. CDR3 DNA: TGTGCCAGCAGCAGTAGCGGGCGGCACAATGAGCAGTTCTTC. This gives the protein CASSSSGRHNEQFF.

The chain combines TRBV7-9 with TRBJ2-1; tentative D call: TRBD2 (5 bases). The CDR3 covers 14 residues. V lost 6 bases and J 2 bases, leaving 11 bases between the germline ends. Looked up from germline, CDR1 is SEHNR and CDR2 is FQNEAQ (reference sequence). CDR3 DNA: TGTGCCAGCAGTCAGCCCGGGACCTACAATGAGCAGTTCTTC. This gives the protein CASSQPGTYNEQFF. The full variable domain, its missing parts supplied by reference TRBV7-9 and TRBJ2-1, is DTGVSQNPRHKITKRGQNVTFRCDPISEHNRLYWYRQTLGQGPEFLTYFQNEAQLEKSRLLSDRFSAERPKGSFSTLEIQRTEQGDSAMYLCASSQPGTYNEQFFGPGTRLTVL.

The chain has TRBV7-2 and TRBJ2-5, with TRBD1 matching over 8 bases. CDR1 SGHTA and CDR2 FQGNSA come from the germline V gene. J gave up 2 bases and V 1 base, and 9 bases lay outside the gene matches. There are 17 residues in the CDR3. CDR3 region: CASSLGATGTGQETQYF. The DNA for the CDR3 is TGTGCCAGCAGCTTAGGGGCGACCGGGACAGGACAAGAGACCCAGTACTTC.

Remarks on this clonotype: The germline gene is not matched at one end of the junction; a read error may be the cause. The J gene is TRBJ2-5, the V gene TRBV20-1, with TRBD2 matching 7 bases. The assigned J gene may be wrong: the sequence end matches TRBJ2-7 better. From germline, CDR1 is DFQATT and CDR2 SNEGSKA (reference sequence). The CDR3 is 12 residues long. CDR3 loop: CRARGTTYEQYF. The CDR3 DNA sequence: TGCAGGGCTAGAGGGACTACCTACGAGCAGTACTTC.

This clonotype was counted a single time. The chain carries TRBV20-1 and TRBJ2-7; 9 positions match TRBD2. CDR1 is DFQATT, CDR2 SNEGSKA, per germline (reference sequence). The junction had 14 bases not matched to a gene; V was cut back by 5 bases and J by 3 bases. The CDR3 is 16 amino acids. This chain's CDR3 is CSAAHLSGSYLYEQYF. CDR3 DNA: TGCAGTGCTGCCCACCTTAGCGGGAGTTATCTCTACGAGCAGTACTTC.